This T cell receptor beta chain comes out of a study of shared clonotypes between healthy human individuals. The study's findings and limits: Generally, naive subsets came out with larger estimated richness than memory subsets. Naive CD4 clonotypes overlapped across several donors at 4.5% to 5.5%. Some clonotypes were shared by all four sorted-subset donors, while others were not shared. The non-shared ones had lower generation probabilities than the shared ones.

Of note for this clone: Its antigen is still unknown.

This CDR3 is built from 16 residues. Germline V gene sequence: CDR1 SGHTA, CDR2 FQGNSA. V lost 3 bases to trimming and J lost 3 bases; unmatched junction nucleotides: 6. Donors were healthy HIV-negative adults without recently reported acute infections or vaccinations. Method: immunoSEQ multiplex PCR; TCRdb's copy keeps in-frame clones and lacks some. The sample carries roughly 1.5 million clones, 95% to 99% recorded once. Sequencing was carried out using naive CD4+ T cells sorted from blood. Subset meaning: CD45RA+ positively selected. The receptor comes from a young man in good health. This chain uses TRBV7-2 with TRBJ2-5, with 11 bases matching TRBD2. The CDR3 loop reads CASSFGASGGKETQYF. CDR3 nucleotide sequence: TGTGCCAGCAGCTTCGGGGCTAGCGGGGGGAAAGAGACCCAGTACTTC.